This TCR beta chain was obtained from a study of T cell repertoires in cytomegalovirus infection. The wider study: Well-studied HLA-B-restricted epitopes and recently identified HLA-C-restricted epitopes of CMV were both used in the study. CMV infection plus the matching HLA type was flagged by public TCR beta signatures.

Each CDR3 protein is one row after TCRdb ran MiXCR on the reads. The sample consists of some 940,000 distinct CDR3 sequences, about a third of them appearing once. Of note for this clonotype: Its antigen is unknown.

The TCR sequence derives from a human donor in good health (CMV status not recorded). Some clones in this sample may be carry-over from other donors' samples. The source material was cultured CD8+ T cells from PBMCs, sampled from culture after CMV antigen stimulation.

The CDR3 DNA follows: TGTGCCAGTAGTGTTAAACAGGGGTTGAACACTGAAGCTTTCTTT. This translates into CASSVKQGLNTEAFF. The gene calls are TRBV19 and TRBJ1-1; TRBD1 matches 7 bases. CDR3 length equals 15 residues. V lost 5 bases to trimming and J lost 0 bases; unmatched junction nucleotides: 6. Germline CDR1 is LNHDA and CDR2 is SQIVND (reference sequence).